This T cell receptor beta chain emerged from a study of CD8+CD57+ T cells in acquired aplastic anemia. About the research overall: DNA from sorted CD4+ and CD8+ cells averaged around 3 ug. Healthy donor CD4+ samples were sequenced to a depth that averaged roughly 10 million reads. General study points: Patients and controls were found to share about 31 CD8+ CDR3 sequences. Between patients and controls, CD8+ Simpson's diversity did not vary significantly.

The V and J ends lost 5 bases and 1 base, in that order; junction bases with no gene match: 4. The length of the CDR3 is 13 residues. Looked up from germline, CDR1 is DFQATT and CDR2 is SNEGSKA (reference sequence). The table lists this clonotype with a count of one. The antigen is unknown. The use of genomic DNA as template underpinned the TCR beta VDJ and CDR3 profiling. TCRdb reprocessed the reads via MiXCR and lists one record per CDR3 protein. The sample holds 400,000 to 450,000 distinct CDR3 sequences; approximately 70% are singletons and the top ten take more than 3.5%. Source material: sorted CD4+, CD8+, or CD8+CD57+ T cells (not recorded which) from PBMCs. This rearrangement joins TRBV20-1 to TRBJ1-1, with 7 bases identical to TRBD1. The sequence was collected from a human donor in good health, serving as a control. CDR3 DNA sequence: TGCAGTGCTTGGGGACAGTCGAACACTGAAGCTTTCTTT. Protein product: CSAWGQSNTEAFF.